This T cell receptor (beta chain) was retrieved from a study of beta chain features in type 1 diabetes (dated by TCRdb to the late 2010s). Background for the entire study: Mean age, gender distribution, total cell number and subset yield were not different between patients and healthy donors. The study compared TCRB repertoires of sorted circulating CD4+ T cell subsets between recently diagnosed type 1 diabetes patients and matched healthy donors. Regulatory and stem cell-like memory subsets were isolated from only 8 patients and roughly eight healthy donors, whereas naive and central memory subsets came from all 30 or so donors. A total of roughly 98,000,000 sorted cells were examined across all samples, and RNA yield correlated strongly with the number of cells per subset. Findings and caveats that apply to the study as a whole: Sequencing cDNA rather than genomic DNA could over-represent highly expressing activated cells, although activation and CD3 levels did not differ between groups. Only small numbers of individuals were included in the HLA sub-analyses, which left unresolved whether HLA type had any influence on TCRB rearrangement. In all four CD4+ subsets, TCRB CDR3 length was moderately but significantly shorter in type 1 diabetes patients. PCR may preferentially amplify shorter templates, but because patient and control samples were amplified and corrected together, any resulting skew would affect both groups equally. Patients with type 1 diabetes made fewer insertions and deleted more nucleotides at VDJ recombination sites, implying thymic rearrangement abnormalities. Naive, central memory and regulatory TCRB repertoires appeared to be more similar among patients than among healthy donors.

A word on this clone: Its antigen is not yet known. Qualities for individual bases were not recorded, and no much larger clone is one base off.

The entire isolated RNA was reverse transcribed using the High Capacity cDNA Reverse Transcription Kit, and thus expressed TCRB transcripts were sequenced. Naive, central memory and regulatory T cell samples underwent deep immunoSEQ sequencing, averaging about 3.5 million total reads per sample. Sorted cells were lysed in RLT buffer, and RNA was extracted using DNase-treated RNeasy Micro or Mini kits according to cell number. Each cell subset was processed separately to prevent cross-contamination, with patient and healthy donor samples processed together. The immunoSEQ multiplex PCR was used to amplify TCRB sequences from cDNA, yielding 87-bp fragments that span the CDR3 region. The amplicons were sequenced using the Illumina HiSeq platform. The original methods were these. PCR bias was corrected computationally using synthetic template baselines, and reads within Hamming distance 2 were collapsed, with unmergeable singletons discarded. Reads were aligned to IMGT to assign V, D and J genes, CDR3 length, and insertions or deletions at six rearrangement sites. Within each subset, clonotype counts were normalized to the number of sorted cells before true diversity and Gini coefficients were calculated with the tcR R package. The overlap coefficient, calculated on TCRB nucleotide sequences, was used to measure repertoire sharing. Drawn from immuneACCESS, this table holds only the in-frame rearrangements with V and J called that TCRdb kept. Clones are partly lost; checked studies trace under half to an unresolved V gene and leave the rest unexplained. V, J and clone size are taken as reported in that table, and D and trimming were inferred from the DNA itself. This sample holds about 28,000 clones; 50% to 65% were observed only once. The top ten clonotypes cover roughly 1.5% of the sample.

Reading the germline V gene gives CDR1 SGHVS and CDR2 FQNEAQ. At the junction V is shortened by 2 bases and J by 3 bases; bases outside the gene matches: 3. The CDR3, from cysteine to phenylalanine, totals 14 residues. The retained sequence is limited to the CDR3, 42 bases, with the frame set at the first base. Each donor gave one peripheral blood draw, roughly 0.11 L on average, collected into heparinised tubes. A BD FACSAria II was used to sort naive, central memory, regulatory and stem cell-like memory CD4+ T cells with a panel that included CD45RO, CCR7, CD25, CD127, CD95 and CD27. Every sorted population had a purity above 95%. PBMCs were isolated immediately by Lymphoprep density gradient centrifugation and stained directly without culture. Samples were stained and sorted in pairs, with one healthy donor and one patient per experiment, so that batch effects were minimized.

The sequence is built from TRBV7-8 and TRBJ2-5; 7 middle bases align to TRBD2. The TCR originated in a young woman with type 1 diabetes. Sequenced sample: Tregs from blood. The cell subset or site tag for this specimen amounts to: regulatory CD4+ T cells. For the CDR3, the sequence is CASSLIRGEETQYF. The sequenced DNA is TGTGCCAGCAGCTTAATCCGGGGGGAAGAGACCCAGTACTTC.